The sequence of this T cell receptor (beta chain) was determined in a study of blood T cell repertoires in COVID-19. Study-wide context: Samples taken during acute and convalescent COVID-19 were collected in the United States, Italy and Spain. In each case, the material was cDNA or gDNA derived from T cells, B-cell-depleted T cells, or PBMCs.

V shed 5 bases and J shed 1 base, with 8 bases lying between them. In germline, CDR1 is SGHDN, CDR2 FVKESK. CDR3 length: 13 residues. This clone was picked up a small number of times. Authors' data handling: Reference gene primer amplification gave estimated nucleated cell counts. Sequencing used immunoSEQ multiplex PCR; TCRdb keeps in-frame clones, though not all of them. V and J calls and clone size come straight from that table; D and trimming were deduced from the DNA. The sample lists approximately 260,000 clones, roughly four fifths occurring once. V usage is TRBV14 and J usage is TRBJ1-1, with D possibly matching TRBD1 (6 bases). This TCR was recovered from a woman aged 60-75 years with active or convalescent COVID-19. The sample was peripheral blood. The CDR3 loop reads CASSRQANTEAFF. The CDR3 nucleotides are TGTGCCAGCAGCAGACAGGCGAACACTGAAGCTTTCTTT.